The 27 T cell receptor beta chains below were found in one sample sequenced in a study of CD8 T cells in ankylosing spondylitis. Study results and limitations: One TCR beta motif, made up of 7 or 8 highly homologous variants, appeared characteristic of ankylosing spondylitis blood.

Their antigen targets remain unknown. TCRdb fed the 5' RACE reads into MiXCR, producing one record per CDR3 protein. In the table there are about 540,000 distinct CDR3 sequences, about 13% of which are singletons. The sample was blood, either unsorted or a sorted T cell fraction (not recorded which). These TCRs come from a male donor with ankylosing spondylitis.

This clonotype was found many times. The rearrangement uses TRBV12-3 or TRBV12-4 and TRBJ2-1; TRBD2 aligns across 8 bases. The ends lost 3 bases at V and 11 bases at J; junction bases unmatched: 3. CDR3 length: 12 residues. The CDR3 region has the DNA TGTGCCAGCAGTTTTGGACTAGCTAAGCAGTTCTTC. Translation gives CASSFGLAKQFF.

This clonotype was seen a handful of times. This chain connects TRBV6-6 to TRBJ1-1; no reliable D call. The CDR3 runs to 13 residues. Germline V gene sequence: CDR1 MNHNY, CDR2 SVGAGI (reference sequence). The V gene lost 0 bases and the J gene lost 1 base, with 3 bases spanning the gap. In DNA form, the CDR3 reads TGTGCCAGCAGTTACTCCAGGAACACTGAAGCTTTCTTT. Translating it yields CASSYSRNTEAFF.

In its sample, this clonotype was seen a few times. The chain has TRBV5-1 and TRBJ2-1, with D unclear. The CDR3 contains 12 residues. Trimming took off 2 bases at V and 7 bases at J, with 7 bases between the two ends. Germline CDR1 SGHRS, CDR2 YFSETQ. This chain's CDR3 is CASSFDLNEQFF. CDR3 DNA: TGCGCCAGCAGCTTTGACCTAAATGAGCAGTTCTTC.

This clonotype was detected ten times or more. The V and J genes are TRBV5-1 and TRBJ2-1; 9 bases are shared with TRBD2. Germline-derived CDR1 and CDR2 are SGHRS and YFSETQ. Germline trimming cut 4 bases from V and 9 bases from J; bases unmatched to any gene: 11. The CDR3 consists of 15 residues. CDR3 bases: TGCGCCAGCAGCCCAGTACTAGCGGGTGATGGTGAGCAGTTCTTC. Its translation is CASSPVLAGDGEQFF.

The CDR3 nucleotides read TGTGCCAGCAGTCCTTCGACGGGGGAGAGCAATCAGCCCCAGCATTTT. It is translated as CASSPSTGESNQPQHF. The chain recombines TRBV27 with TRBJ1-5, with a possible D match to TRBD1 (5 bases). The CDR3 is 16 amino acids. Germline CDR1 MNHEY, CDR2 SMNVEV (reference sequence). Trimming removed 5 bases from V and 1 base from J, with 15 bases in between.

The V call is TRBV3-1, the J call TRBJ1-1, with TRBD1 as a possible D gene (5 bases). V lost 4 bases, J lost 7 bases, and 16 bases lay in between. The CDR3 contains 14 residues. CDR1 LGHDT and CDR2 YNNKEL come from the germline V gene (reference sequence). The CDR3 loop reads CASSRGTDWGEAFF. The CDR3 region has the DNA TGTGCCAGCAGCCGCGGGACCGATTGGGGTGAAGCTTTCTTT.

This clonotype was counted only a few times. An end of the junction differs from the germline gene, which may be a read error. The chain uses TRBV4-2 and TRBJ1-5; possibly TRBD1 for D (6 bases). CDR1 is LGHNA, CDR2 YNFKEQ, per germline. The CDR3 length is 15 residues. CDR3 coding DNA: TGTGCCAGCAGCCCCGAAGGGGGATACAATCAGCCCCAGCAATTT. This gives the protein CASSPEGGYNQPQQF.

This clonotype was picked up a small number of times. The DNA of the CDR3 is TGCAGTGCCGACAGGGGGCTTGACACTACAGATACGCAGTATTTT. This codes for CSADRGLDTTDTQYF. The chain carries TRBV20-1 and TRBJ2-3; 10 nucleotides agree with TRBD1. V dropped 6 bases and J dropped 3; count of bases not matched to a gene: 9. The CDR3 sequence is 15 residues long. Germline assignment: CDR1 DFQATT and CDR2 SNEGSKA (reference sequence).

A few counts support this clonotype. This rearrangement joins TRBV7-9 to TRBJ1-6, with TRBD1 identical over 8 bases. The CDR3 has 14 residues. CDR1 SEHNR and CDR2 FQNEAQ come from the germline V gene (reference sequence). J gave up 10 bases and V 6 bases, and 8 bases lay outside the gene matches. The CDR3: CASRPDRVGSPLHF. The CDR3 bases are TGTGCCAGCAGACCGGACAGGGTCGGGTCACCCCTCCACTTT.

This chain joins TRBV7-4 and TRBJ1-1; no clear D gene. The CDR3 loop spans 11 amino acids. Between the trimmed V and J ends, which lost 3 bases and 11 bases, there was a span of 10 bases. The germline V gene has CDR1 SGHVT and CDR2 SQSDAQ. In DNA form, the CDR3 reads TGTGCCAGCAGCTTTTGCCCGAGGGCTTTCTTT. Translation gives CASSFCPRAFF. The full variable domain, completed using reference TRBV7-4 and TRBJ1-1, is GAGVSQSPRYKVAKRGRDVALRCDSISGHVTLYWYRQTLGQGSEVLTYSQSDAQRDKSGRPSGRFSAERPERSVSTLKIQRTEQGDSAVYLCASSFCPRAFFGQGTRLTVV.

The chain has TRBV7-8 and TRBJ1-1; 8 bases map to TRBD1. The trim removed 4 bases at V and 3 bases at J, leaving 16 bases unmatched. The germline gives CDR1 SGHVS, CDR2 FQNEAQ. This CDR3 is 18 amino acids long. The CDR3 nucleotides are TGTGCCAGCAGCTCCGGGACAGGCTCACCCCTCGGGGACACTGAAGCTTTCTTT. Translated: CASSSGTGSPLGDTEAFF.

In this sample, this clonotype turned up many times. This chain uses TRBV5-1 with TRBJ2-2; D is perhaps TRBD1 (6 bases). Between the trimmed V and J ends, which lost 2 bases and 5 bases, there was a span of 7 bases. Germline CDR1 and CDR2: SGHRS and YFSETQ. The CDR3 is 13 amino acids. The CDR3 nucleotides read TGCGCCAGCAGCTTCGGACAGACCGGGGAGCTGTTTTTT. It is translated as CASSFGQTGELFF.

This chain links TRBV10-3 with TRBJ2-2; D remains ambiguous. The germline CDR1 and CDR2 sequences are ENHRY and SYGVKD. The V and J ends lost 6 bases and 4 bases respectively, with 9 bases between them. The CDR3 extends over 13 amino acids. In DNA form, the CDR3 reads TGTGCCATCAGAGAAGCAGGCACCGGGGAGCTGTTTTTT. Amino acids: CAIREAGTGELFF.

This clonotype was counted between two and nine times. This sequence joins TRBV11-3 and TRBJ2-1, with 14 nucleotides matching TRBD2. The trim removed 4 bases at V and 4 bases at J, leaving 6 bases unmatched. This CDR3 has 17 amino acids. The germline V gene encodes CDR1 SGHNT and CDR2 YENEEA. CDR3 sequence: CASSYDRLAGGYNEQFF. Here the CDR3 DNA reads TGTGCCAGCAGCTACGACCGACTAGCGGGAGGGTACAATGAGCAGTTCTTC. The full variable domain, in which reference TRBV11-3 and TRBJ2-1 provide the parts outside the CDR3, is EAGVVQSPRYKIIEKKQPVAFWCNPISGHNTLYWYLQNLGQGPELLIRYENEEAVDDSQLPKDRFSAERLKGVDSTLKIQPAELGDSAVYLCASSYDRLAGGYNEQFFGPGTRLTVL.

This rearrangement joins TRBV12-3 or TRBV12-4 to TRBJ2-1; the D gene is possibly TRBD2 (6 bases). The V gene lost 6 bases and the J gene lost 7 bases, with 19 bases spanning the gap. The CDR3 loop spans 15 amino acids. CDR3 nucleotides: TGTGCCAGCAGCCTGGGTAGCGGCAGGGAGAATGAGCAGTTCTTC. It translates to CASSLGSGRENEQFF.

The CDR3 loop is CASSPGLAGAINEQFF. The CDR3 DNA follows: TGTGCCAGCAGCCCGGGACTAGCGGGAGCCATCAATGAGCAGTTCTTC. The V call is TRBV7-8, the J call TRBJ2-1; TRBD2 matches at 14 bases. CDR3 length: 16 amino acids. Trimming at V came to 5 bases and at J to 6 bases, leaving 6 bases not matched to a gene. Germline CDR1 SGHVS, CDR2 FQNEAQ.

CDR3 bases: TGCAGTGCCGCTGGGCGCAATCAGCCCCAGCATTTT. Its protein product is CSAAGRNQPQHF. This sequence joins TRBV20-1 and TRBJ1-5, with no clear D. This CDR3 has 12 residues. Trimming pared 6 bases from V and 2 bases from J, leaving 8 bases between. The V gene's germline CDR1 is DFQATT and CDR2 SNEGSKA (reference sequence).

This clonotype was seen a handful of times. V is TRBV29-1 and J is TRBJ2-5, with a possible D match to TRBD1 (5 bases). V shed 5 bases and J shed 0 bases, with 10 bases lying between them. CDR3 length equals 13 residues. Germline lookup yields CDR1 SQVTM and CDR2 ANQGSEA. CDR3 bases: TGCAGCGTTAGGAACAGGAACCAAGAGACCCAGTACTTC. Protein: CSVRNRNQETQYF. The whole variable domain, filled in from reference TRBV29-1 and TRBJ2-5, reads SAVISQKPSRDICQRGTSLTIQCQVDSQVTMMFWYRQQPGQSLTLIATANQGSEATYESGFVIDKFPISRPNLTFSTLTVSNMSPEDSSIYLCSVRNRNQETQYFGPGTRLLVL.

There are a few counts of this clonotype. The V gene is TRBV6-1, the J gene TRBJ2-7, with 13 bases matching TRBD2. From germline, CDR1 is MNHNS and CDR2 SASEGT. The CDR3 consists of 14 residues. V trimming: 2 bases; J trimming: 8 bases; junction bases outside the gene matches: 3. This CDR3 is CASSEWTSGRQQYF. CDR3 coding DNA: TGTGCCAGCAGTGAATGGACTAGCGGGAGACAGCAGTACTTC.

The V and J genes are TRBV9 and TRBJ2-2; the D gene is possibly TRBD2 (6 bases). Trimming left V 0 bases short and J 2 bases short, with 8 bases between. This CDR3 spans 15 amino acids. CDR1 is SGDLS, CDR2 YYNGEE, per germline. Written as DNA, the CDR3 is TGTGCCAGCAGCGTAGACGGGAGCAACACCGGGGAGCTGTTTTTT. It specifies CASSVDGSNTGELFF.

This clonotype was counted many times. The chain recombines TRBV7-9 with TRBJ1-1; D is unresolved. The CDR3 is 12 amino acids. Trimming cost V 5 bases and J 5 bases, with 9 bases left between them. Germline CDR1 is SEHNR and CDR2 is FQNEAQ (reference sequence). The DNA for the CDR3 is TGTGCCAGCAGCCTCGGAACGACTGAAGCTTTCTTT. Translation gives CASSLGTTEAFF.

This clonotype showed up just a few times. The chain employs TRBV6-5 and TRBJ2-1, with a possible D match to TRBD2 (6 bases). Germline loops: CDR1 MNHEY, CDR2 SVGAGI. The CDR3 contains 17 residues. V shed 0 bases and J shed 2 bases, with 14 bases lying between them. In nucleotides, the CDR3 is TGTGCCAGCAGTTACTCGAGCGGGCTCTCCCCCTACAATGAGCAGTTCTTC. It encodes CASSYSSGLSPYNEQFF.

This clonotype has ten or more counts. The gene calls are TRBV20-1 and TRBJ2-1; 14 bases line up with TRBD2. The germline gives CDR1 DFQATT, CDR2 SNEGSKA (reference sequence). After removal of 7 bases from V and 6 bases from J, the junction contained 14 bases not matched to a gene. This CDR3 spans 17 amino acids. The CDR3 DNA reads as TGCAGTGTAAAGGGGACTAGCGGGAGAGGAATGATCAATGAGCAGTTCTTC. Amino acid sequence: CSVKGTSGRGMINEQFF.

The chain employs TRBV3-1 and TRBJ2-1; TRBD2 matches at 14 bases. V shed 4 bases, J shed 2 bases, and the junction held 10 bases outside the gene matches. Germline V lookup: CDR1 LGHDT, CDR2 YNNKEL (reference sequence). The CDR3 runs 19 residues. The chain's CDR3 is CASSPTGTSGSRTYNEQFF. As DNA, the CDR3 is TGTGCCAGCAGCCCAACCGGGACTAGCGGGAGTAGGACCTACAATGAGCAGTTCTTC.

This clonotype came up many times. V gene TRBV12-3 or TRBV12-4 combines with J gene TRBJ2-5; 8 bases match TRBD2. V trimming: 5 bases; J trimming: 7 bases; junction bases outside the gene matches: 6. The CDR3 contains 13 residues. CDR3 coding DNA: TGTGCCAGCAGTACTGGACTAGCAGCGACCCAGTACTTC. Protein: CASSTGLAATQYF.

This chain links TRBV29-1 with TRBJ2-3, with D perhaps TRBD2 (5 bases). From germline, CDR1 is SQVTM and CDR2 ANQGSEA. Trimming pared 4 bases from V and 1 base from J, leaving 9 bases between. The CDR3 is 13 residues long. DNA of the CDR3: TGCAGCGTTGCGAGGGCTGGCACAGATACGCAGTATTTT. This sequence encodes CSVARAGTDTQYF.

This clonotype was seen ten or more times. The chain couples TRBV5-1 to TRBJ1-1; 10 nucleotides agree with TRBD1. This CDR3 is 19 amino acids long. Germline CDR1 reads SGHRS; CDR2 reads YFSETQ. The junction had 20 bases not matched to a gene; V was cut back by 4 bases and J by 5 bases. CDR3 loop: CASSASWGQGNSFLTEAFF. DNA of the CDR3: TGCGCCAGCAGCGCGTCTTGGGGACAGGGGAACTCATTTTTAACTGAAGCTTTCTTT.